This T cell receptor (beta chain) was captured by sequencing in a study of T-cell reconstitution after alpha-beta-depleted transplantation in children. A TCRbeta library incorporating unique molecular identifiers was prepared. MiXCR, run by TCRdb on the PCR reads, gives a single entry per CDR3 protein. The data contain around 300,000 distinct CDR3 sequences, 23% of them singletons. The germline gives CDR1 WNHNN, CDR2 SYGVQD (reference sequence). Trimming took off 5 bases at V and 5 bases at J, with 6 bases between the two ends. The CDR3 runs to 12 residues. The input for sequencing was PBMCs, mostly from graft donor cells, taken 180 days after TCRalphabeta/CD19-depleted stem cell transplant. This receptor was identified in a male patient between 5 and 17 years old who had a stem cell transplant for acute lymphoblastic leukemia, so the T cells may come from the graft donor. The gene calls are TRBV10-1 and TRBJ2-2, with D uncertain. CDR3 in amino acids: CASSKMTGELFF. The CDR3 bases are TGCGCCAGCAGTAAGATGACCGGGGAGCTGTTTTTT.